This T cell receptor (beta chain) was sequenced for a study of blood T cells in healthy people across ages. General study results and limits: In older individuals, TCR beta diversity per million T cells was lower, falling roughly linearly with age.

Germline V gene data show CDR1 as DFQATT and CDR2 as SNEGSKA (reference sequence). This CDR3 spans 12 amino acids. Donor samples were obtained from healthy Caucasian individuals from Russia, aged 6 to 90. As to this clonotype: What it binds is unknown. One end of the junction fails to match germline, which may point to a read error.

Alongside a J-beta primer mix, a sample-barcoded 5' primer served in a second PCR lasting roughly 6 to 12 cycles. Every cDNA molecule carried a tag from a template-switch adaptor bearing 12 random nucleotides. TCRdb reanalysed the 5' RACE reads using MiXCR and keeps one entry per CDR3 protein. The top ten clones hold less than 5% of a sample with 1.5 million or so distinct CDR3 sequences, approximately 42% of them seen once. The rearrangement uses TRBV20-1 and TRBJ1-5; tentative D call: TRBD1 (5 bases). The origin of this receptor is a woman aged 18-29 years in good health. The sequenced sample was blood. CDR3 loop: CSATGTNRPQHF. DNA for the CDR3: TGCAGTGCTACCGGGACTAATCGGCCCCAGCATTTT.